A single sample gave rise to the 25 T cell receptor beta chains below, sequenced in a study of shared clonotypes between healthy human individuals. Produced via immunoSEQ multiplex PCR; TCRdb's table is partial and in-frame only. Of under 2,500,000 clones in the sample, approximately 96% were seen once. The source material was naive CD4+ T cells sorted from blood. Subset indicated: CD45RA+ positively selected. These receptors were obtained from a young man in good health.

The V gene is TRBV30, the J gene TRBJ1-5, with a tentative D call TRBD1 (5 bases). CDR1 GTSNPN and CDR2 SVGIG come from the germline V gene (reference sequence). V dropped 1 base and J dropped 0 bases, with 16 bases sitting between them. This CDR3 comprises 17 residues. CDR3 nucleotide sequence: TGTGCCTGGAGTGGGGGGAAGGGACCCTATAGCAATCAGCCCCAGCATTTT. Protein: CAWSGGKGPYSNQPQHF.

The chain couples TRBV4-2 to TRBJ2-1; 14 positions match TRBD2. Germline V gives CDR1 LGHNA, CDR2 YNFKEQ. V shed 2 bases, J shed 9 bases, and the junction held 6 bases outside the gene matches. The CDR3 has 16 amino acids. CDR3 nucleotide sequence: TGTGCCAGCAGCCAACGACTAGCGGGGGGGCCAGGTGAGCAGTTCTTC. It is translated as CASSQRLAGGPGEQFF.

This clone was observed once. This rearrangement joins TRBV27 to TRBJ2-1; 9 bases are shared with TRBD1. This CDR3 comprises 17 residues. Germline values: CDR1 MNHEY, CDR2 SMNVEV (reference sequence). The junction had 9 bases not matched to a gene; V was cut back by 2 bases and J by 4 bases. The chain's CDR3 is CASSLSPGQGGYNEQFF. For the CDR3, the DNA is TGTGCCAGCAGTTTAAGCCCGGGACAGGGAGGGTACAATGAGCAGTTCTTC.

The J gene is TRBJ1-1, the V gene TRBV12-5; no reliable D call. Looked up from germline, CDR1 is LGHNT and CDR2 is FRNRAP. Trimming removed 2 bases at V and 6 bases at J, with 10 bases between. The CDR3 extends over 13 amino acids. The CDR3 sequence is CASGLLRHPEAFF. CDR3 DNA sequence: TGTGCTAGTGGTTTGCTCCGACACCCTGAAGCTTTCTTT.

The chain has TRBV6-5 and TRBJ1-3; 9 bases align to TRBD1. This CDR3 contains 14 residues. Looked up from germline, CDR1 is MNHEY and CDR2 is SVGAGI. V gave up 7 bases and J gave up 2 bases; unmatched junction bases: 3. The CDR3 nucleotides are TGTGCCAGCAAACAGGGGGCGCCTGGAAACACCATATATTTT. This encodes CASKQGAPGNTIYF.

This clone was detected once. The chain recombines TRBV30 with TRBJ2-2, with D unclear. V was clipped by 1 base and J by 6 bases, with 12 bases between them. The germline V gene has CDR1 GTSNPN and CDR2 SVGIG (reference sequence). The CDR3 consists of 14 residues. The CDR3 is CAWSGRRNAGELFF. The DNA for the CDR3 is TGTGCCTGGAGTGGACGGAGAAACGCCGGGGAGCTGTTTTTT.

CDR3: CASSPFRQVGTGELFF. DNA of the CDR3: TGTGCCAGCAGCCCCTTCCGACAGGTTGGCACCGGGGAGCTGTTTTTT. The genes are TRBV13 and TRBJ2-2; a possible D gene is TRBD1 (6 bases). The CDR3 covers 16 residues. In germline, CDR1 is PRHDT, CDR2 FYEKMQ (reference sequence). Trimming stripped 5 bases from V and 4 bases from J, with 17 bases between.

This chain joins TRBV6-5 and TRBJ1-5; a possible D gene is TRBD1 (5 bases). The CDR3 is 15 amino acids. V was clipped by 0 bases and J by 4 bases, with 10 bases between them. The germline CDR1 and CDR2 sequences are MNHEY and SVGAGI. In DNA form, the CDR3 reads TGTGCCAGCAGTTACTCGAACGGGGGAAATCAGCCCCAGCATTTT. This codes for CASSYSNGGNQPQHF.

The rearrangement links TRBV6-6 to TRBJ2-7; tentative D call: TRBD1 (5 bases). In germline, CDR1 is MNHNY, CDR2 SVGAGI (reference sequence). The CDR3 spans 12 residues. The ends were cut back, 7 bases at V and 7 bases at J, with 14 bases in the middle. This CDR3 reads CASTWTPREQYF. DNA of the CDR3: TGTGCCAGCACATGGACACCTCGGGAGCAGTACTTC.

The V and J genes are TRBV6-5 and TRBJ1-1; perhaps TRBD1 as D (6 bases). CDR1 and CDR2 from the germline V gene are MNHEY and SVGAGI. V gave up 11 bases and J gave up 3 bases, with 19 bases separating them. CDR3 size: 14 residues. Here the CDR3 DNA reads TGTGCCGCCCGAAGGGGGGCTCGGGACACTGAAGCTTTCTTT. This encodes CAARRGARDTEAFF.

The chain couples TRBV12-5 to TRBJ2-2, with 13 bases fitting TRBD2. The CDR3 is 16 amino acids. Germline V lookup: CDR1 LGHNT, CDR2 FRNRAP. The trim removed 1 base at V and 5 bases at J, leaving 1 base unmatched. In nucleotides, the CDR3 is TGTGCTAGTGGTTTGGCGGGACTAGCGGGAACCGGGGAGCTGTTTTTT. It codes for CASGLAGLAGTGELFF. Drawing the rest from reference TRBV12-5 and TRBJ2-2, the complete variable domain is DARVTQTPRHKVTEMGQEVTMRCQPILGHNTVFWYRQTMMQGLELLAYFRNRAPLDDSGMPKDRFSAEMPDATLATLKIQPSEPRDSAVYFCASGLAGLAGTGELFFGEGSRLTVL.

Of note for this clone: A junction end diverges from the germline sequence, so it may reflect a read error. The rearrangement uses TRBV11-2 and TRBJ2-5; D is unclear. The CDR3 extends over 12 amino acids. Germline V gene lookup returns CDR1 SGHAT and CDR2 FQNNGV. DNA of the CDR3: TGTGCCAGCAGCATAGAGAGAGAGACCCAGTACTTC. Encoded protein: CASSIERETQYF.

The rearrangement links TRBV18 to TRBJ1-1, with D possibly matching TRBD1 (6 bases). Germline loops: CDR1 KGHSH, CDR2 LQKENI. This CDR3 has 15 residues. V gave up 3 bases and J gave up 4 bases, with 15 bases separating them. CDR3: CASSPNRVEGTEAFF. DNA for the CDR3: TGTGCCAGCTCACCCAACAGGGTGGAGGGCACTGAAGCTTTCTTT.

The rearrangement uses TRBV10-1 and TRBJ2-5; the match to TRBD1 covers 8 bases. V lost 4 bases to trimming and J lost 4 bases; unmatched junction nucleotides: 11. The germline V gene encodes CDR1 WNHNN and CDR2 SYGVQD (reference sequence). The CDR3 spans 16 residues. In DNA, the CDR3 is TGCGCCAGCAGTGGCTTCGGTCCACAGGGGGGAGAGACCCAGTACTTC. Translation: CASSGFGPQGGETQYF.

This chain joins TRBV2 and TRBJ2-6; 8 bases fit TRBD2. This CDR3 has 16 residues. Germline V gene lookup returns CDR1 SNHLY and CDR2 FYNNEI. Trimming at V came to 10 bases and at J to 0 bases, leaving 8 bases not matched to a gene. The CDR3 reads CATHSGKASGANVLTF. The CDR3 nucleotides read TGTGCCACCCATAGCGGGAAAGCCTCTGGGGCCAACGTCCTGACTTTC.

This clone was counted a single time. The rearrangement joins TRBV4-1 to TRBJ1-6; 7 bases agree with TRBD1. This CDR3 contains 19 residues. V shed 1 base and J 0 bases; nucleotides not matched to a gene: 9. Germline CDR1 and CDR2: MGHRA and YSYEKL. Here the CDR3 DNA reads TGCGCCAGCAGCCAAGCCCTGACAGGGACCAGCTCCTATAATTCACCCCTCCACTTT. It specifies CASSQALTGTSSYNSPLHF.

Here the CDR3 reads CASLLGPIGVYGYTF. The CDR3 DNA reads as TGTGCCAGCTTACTAGGCCCAATAGGTGTCTATGGCTACACCTTC. This chain links TRBV28 with TRBJ1-2; D unclear. The ends were cut back, 8 bases at V and 4 bases at J, with 20 bases in the middle. The CDR3 extends over 15 amino acids. Germline CDR1 is MDHEN and CDR2 is SYDVKM.

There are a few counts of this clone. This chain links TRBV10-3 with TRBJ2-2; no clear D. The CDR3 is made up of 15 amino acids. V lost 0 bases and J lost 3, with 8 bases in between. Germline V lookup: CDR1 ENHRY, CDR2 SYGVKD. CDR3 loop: CAISESSYYTGELFF. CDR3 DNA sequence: TGTGCCATCAGTGAGTCCTCTTATTACACCGGGGAGCTGTTTTTT.

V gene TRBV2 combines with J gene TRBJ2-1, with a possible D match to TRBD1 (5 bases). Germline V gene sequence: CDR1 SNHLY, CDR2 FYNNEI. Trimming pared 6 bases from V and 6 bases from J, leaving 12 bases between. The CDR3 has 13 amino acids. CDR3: CASSPDSTNEQFF. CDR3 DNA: TGTGCCAGCAGCCCTGACAGCACCAATGAGCAGTTCTTC.

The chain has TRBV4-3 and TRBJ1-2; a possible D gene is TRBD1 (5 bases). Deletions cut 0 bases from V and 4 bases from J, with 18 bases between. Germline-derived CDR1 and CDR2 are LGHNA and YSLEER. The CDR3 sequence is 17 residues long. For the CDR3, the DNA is TGCGCCAGCAGCCAAGATCTGCCCGTTGGAGGGACCTATGGCTACACCTTC. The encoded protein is CASSQDLPVGGTYGYTF.

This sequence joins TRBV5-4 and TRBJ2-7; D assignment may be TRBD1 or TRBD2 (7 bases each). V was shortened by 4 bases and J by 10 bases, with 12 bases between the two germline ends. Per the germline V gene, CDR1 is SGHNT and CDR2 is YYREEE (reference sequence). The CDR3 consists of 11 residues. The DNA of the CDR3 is TGTGCCAGCAGCCGGGGGGACAGCCAGTACTTC. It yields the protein CASSRGDSQYF.

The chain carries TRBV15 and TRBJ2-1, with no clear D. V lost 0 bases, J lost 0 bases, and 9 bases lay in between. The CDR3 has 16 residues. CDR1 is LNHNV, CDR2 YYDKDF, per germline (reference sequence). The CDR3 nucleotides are TGTGCCACCAGCAGAGATCTTCTGGGCTCCTACAATGAGCAGTTCTTC. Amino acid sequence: CATSRDLLGSYNEQFF.

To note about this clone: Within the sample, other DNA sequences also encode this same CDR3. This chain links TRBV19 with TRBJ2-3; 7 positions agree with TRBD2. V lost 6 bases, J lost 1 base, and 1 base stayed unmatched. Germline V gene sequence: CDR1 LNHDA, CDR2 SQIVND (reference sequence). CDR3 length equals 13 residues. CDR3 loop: CASRLAGTDTQYF. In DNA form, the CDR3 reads TGTGCCAGTAGGCTAGCGGGCACAGATACGCAGTATTTT.

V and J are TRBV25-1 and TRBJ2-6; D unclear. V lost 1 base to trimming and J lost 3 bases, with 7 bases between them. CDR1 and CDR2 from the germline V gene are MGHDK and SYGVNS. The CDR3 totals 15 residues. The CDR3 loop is CASSEWDNGANVLTF. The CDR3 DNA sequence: TGTGCCAGCAGTGAATGGGATAATGGGGCCAACGTCCTGACTTTC.

The CDR3 DNA is TGTGCCAGCAGTCTCGGCACTCATGGGACCGGGGAGCTGTTTTTT. Translating it yields CASSLGTHGTGELFF. The chain employs TRBV7-2 and TRBJ2-2; no definite D call. Germline V gives CDR1 SGHTA, CDR2 FQGNSA. The V and J ends lost 6 bases and 5 bases respectively, with 16 bases between them. The CDR3 consists of 15 residues.